This is a list of T cell receptor beta chains from one sample in a study of T-cell reconstitution after alpha-beta-depleted transplantation in children. One entry per CDR3 protein results from TCRdb running MiXCR on the PCR reads. Among some 490,000 distinct CDR3 sequences listed, around an eighth were seen once. The sequencing used PBMCs from the stem cell graft donor, collected from the stem cell graft. The source of these receptors is a human donor who donated a stem cell graft to a child with combined immunodeficiency. CDR3s include the opening cysteine and the closing phenylalanine or tryptophan. A D gene is named only where the DNA matches it firmly. Clone size is given for some rows only: seen once, a few or many times, or a class if the clone is expanded.

v_gene	abundance	d_gene	j_gene	CDR3aa	CDR3nt
TRBV20-1	few	TRBD2	TRBJ2-1	CSASALAGVYEQFF	TGCAGTGCTAGCGCCCTAGCGGGAGTTTATGAGCAGTTCTTC
TRBV24-1	many	.	TRBJ2-2	CATSDLRGPNTGELFF	TGTGCCACCAGTGATTTGCGAGGGCCGAACACCGGGGAGCTGTTTTTT
TRBV20-1	few	TRBD2	TRBJ2-3	CSAATSGRADTQYF	TGCAGTGCCGCGACTAGCGGGAGGGCAGATACGCAGTATTTT
TRBV19	few	.	TRBJ1-6	CASSPTRDNSPLHF	TGTGCCAGTAGCCCGACAAGGGATAATTCACCCCTCCACTTT
TRBV18	many	.	TRBJ2-6	CASSPRSANVLTF	TGTGCCAGCTCACCACGATCCGCCAACGTCCTGACTTTC
TRBV7-2	.	TRBD2	TRBJ2-7	CASSLPSGGSSYEQYF	TGTGCCAGCAGCTTACCTAGCGGAGGTAGCTCCTACGAGCAGTACTTC
TRBV7-8	.	TRBD1	TRBJ2-5	CASSPREGARETQYF	TGTGCCAGCAGCCCCCGAGAGGGGGCTCGAGAGACCCAGTACTTC
TRBV30	once	TRBD1	TRBJ1-4	CASRGGVNEKLFF	TGTGCCTCCAGGGGGGGGGTTAATGAAAAACTGTTTTTT
TRBV12-3/TRBV12-4	.	.	TRBJ2-2	CASRLPGPPFGELFF	TGTGCCAGCAGACTACCGGGGCCTCCTTTCGGGGAGCTGTTTTTT
TRBV12-3/TRBV12-4	many	.	TRBJ2-7	CASSLMSSQEQYF	TGTGCCAGCAGTTTAATGTCCTCCCAGGAGCAGTACTTC
TRBV11-2	few	TRBD1	TRBJ1-2	CASSLNGGQGARGYTF	TGTGCCAGCAGCTTAAACGGCGGACAGGGGGCTCGAGGCTACACCTTC
TRBV12-3/TRBV12-4	.	.	TRBJ1-2	CASSPLPPGPNYYGYTF	TGTGCCAGCAGCCCACTACCACCGGGACCTAACTACTATGGCTACACCTTC
TRBV6-1	.	.	TRBJ2-1	CASSDTLAGNEQFF	TGTGCCAGCAGTGATACCCTAGCCGGTAATGAGCAGTTCTTC
TRBV20-1	.	TRBD2	TRBJ2-3	CSVDGTSGTGDTQYF	TGCAGTGTCGACGGGACTAGCGGAACGGGGGATACGCAGTATTTT
TRBV15	few	.	TRBJ2-3	CATSRDLGVIDTQYF	TGTGCCACCAGCAGAGATCTGGGAGTAATAGATACGCAGTATTTT
TRBV18	many	.	TRBJ2-3	CASSPSSGDTQYF	TGTGCCAGCTCACCAAGTTCAGGAGATACGCAGTATTTT
TRBV3-1	.	.	TRBJ2-5	CASSHPPRGGLQETQYF	TGTGCCAGCAGCCACCCGCCGCGGGGCGGGTTACAAGAGACCCAGTACTTC
TRBV7-2	few	.	TRBJ1-1	CASSAGGINTEAFF	TGTGCCAGCAGCGCGGGGGGCATAAACACTGAAGCTTTCTTT
TRBV5-1	many	.	TRBJ1-1	CASSLGAGRLNTEAFF	TGCGCCAGCAGCTTGGGTGCGGGAAGGTTGAACACTGAAGCTTTCTTT
TRBV7-8	few	.	TRBJ2-3	CASTWDGKSTDTQYF	TGTGCCAGCACCTGGGACGGAAAAAGCACAGATACGCAGTATTTT
TRBV7-2	few	TRBD2	TRBJ2-3	CASSLIAGDPDTQYF	TGTGCCAGCAGCTTGATAGCGGGAGATCCAGATACGCAGTATTTT
TRBV19	.	.	TRBJ1-2	CASTVSQVSGGYTF	TGTGCCAGTACCGTGTCACAGGTTTCGGGAGGCTACACCTTC
TRBV29-1	few	.	TRBJ1-2	CSVESGMEDYGYTF	TGCAGCGTTGAAAGTGGAATGGAAGACTATGGCTACACCTTC
TRBV20-1	.	.	TRBJ1-1	CSARVWGGTEAFF	TGCAGTGCTAGAGTTTGGGGTGGGACTGAAGCTTTCTTT
TRBV20-1	.	TRBD2	TRBJ2-3	CSASGTSGVDTQYF	TGCAGTGCTTCCGGGACTAGCGGGGTAGATACGCAGTATTTT
TRBV4-3	.	TRBD1	TRBJ2-7	CASSQDFSGTGGYEQYF	TGCGCCAGCAGCCAAGACTTTTCCGGGACAGGGGGTTACGAGCAGTACTTC
TRBV5-1	.	.	TRBJ2-1	CASSVLAEQFF	TGCGCCAGCAGCGTCCTAGCTGAGCAGTTCTTC
TRBV4-1	few	.	TRBJ2-7	CASSHPPAAKYEQYF	TGCGCCAGCAGCCATCCCCCCGCAGCCAAATACGAGCAGTACTTC
TRBV4-1	many	.	TRBJ2-3	CASSRNPDTQYF	TGCGCCAGCAGCCGGAATCCAGATACGCAGTATTTT
TRBV7-2	once	.	TRBJ2-2	CASSSTTIKNTGELFF	TGTGCCAGCAGCTCGACTACGATAAAGAACACCGGGGAGCTGTTTTTT
TRBV3-1	.	TRBD1	TRBJ1-5	CASSQPQGNNQPQHF	TGTGCCAGCAGCCAACCACAGGGGAATAATCAGCCCCAGCATTTT
TRBV5-1	few	.	TRBJ1-5	CASSLGPGNQPQHF	TGCGCCAGCAGCTTGGGGCCGGGAAATCAGCCCCAGCATTTT
TRBV20-1	few	.	TRBJ2-7	CSALWGDGEQYF	TGCAGTGCCCTGTGGGGCGACGGCGAGCAGTACTTC
TRBV20-1	.	TRBD2	TRBJ2-7	CSARDLATSDYEQYF	TGCAGTGCTAGAGATCTCGCGACTAGCGACTACGAGCAGTACTTC
TRBV25-1	few	.	TRBJ2-5	CASSVRNQETQYF	TGTGCCAGCAGTGTTCGGAATCAAGAGACCCAGTACTTC
TRBV7-9	many	.	TRBJ2-7	CASSPRTEAYEQYF	TGTGCCAGCAGCCCCAGGACGGAGGCCTACGAGCAGTACTTC
TRBV7-3	few	TRBD2	TRBJ2-2	CASSLTSGGGYTGELFF	TGTGCCAGCAGCTTAACTAGCGGGGGAGGCTACACCGGGGAGCTGTTTTTT
TRBV7-9	few	TRBD1	TRBJ1-2	CASSSPGQGAQSYGYTF	TGTGCCAGCAGCTCCCCGGGACAGGGGGCGCAGAGCTATGGCTACACCTTC
TRBV7-2	few	.	TRBJ2-5	CASSLVARRETQYF	TGTGCCAGCAGCTTAGTGGCAAGGAGGGAGACCCAGTACTTC
TRBV20-1	.	TRBD1	TRBJ1-4	CSLGDRNNEKLFF	TGCAGCCTAGGGGACAGGAATAATGAAAAACTGTTTTTT
TRBV10-3	many	.	TRBJ2-1	CAISDPSYYSYNEQFF	TGTGCCATCAGTGACCCCAGTTACTACTCCTACAATGAGCAGTTCTTC
TRBV7-3	many	TRBD2	TRBJ2-3	CASSPGLWGGPDTDTQYF	TGTGCCAGCAGCCCAGGGTTATGGGGAGGGCCTGACACAGATACGCAGTATTTT
TRBV15	.	.	TRBJ2-4	CATSGRGGTKNIQYF	TGTGCCACCAGCGGGAGAGGCGGAACCAAAAACATTCAGTACTTC